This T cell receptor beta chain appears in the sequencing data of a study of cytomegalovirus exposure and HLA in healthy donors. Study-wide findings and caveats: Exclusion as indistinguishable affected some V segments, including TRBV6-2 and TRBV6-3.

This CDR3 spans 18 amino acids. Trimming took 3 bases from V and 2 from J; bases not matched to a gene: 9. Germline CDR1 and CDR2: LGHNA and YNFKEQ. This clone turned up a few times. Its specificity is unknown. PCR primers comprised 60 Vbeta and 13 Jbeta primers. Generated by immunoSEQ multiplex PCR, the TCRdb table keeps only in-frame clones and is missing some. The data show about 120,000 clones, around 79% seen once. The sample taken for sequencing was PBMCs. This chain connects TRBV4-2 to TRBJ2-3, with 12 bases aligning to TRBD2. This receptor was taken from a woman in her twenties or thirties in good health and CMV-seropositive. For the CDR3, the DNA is TGTGCCAGCAGCCAGAAGACTAGCGGGGGCCCCCACACAGATACGCAGTATTTT. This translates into CASSQKTSGGPHTDTQYF.